This T cell receptor beta chain comes out of a study of early T cells in non-severe SARS-CoV-2 infection. TCRdb reprocessed the 5' RACE reads with MiXCR, giving one entry per CDR3 protein. Here the sample spans some 25,000 distinct CDR3 sequences, 3.5% to 5% being singletons. This clonotype was found a few times. Input material: whole blood. The TCR originated in an adult who was a healthcare worker with PCR-confirmed SARS-CoV-2 infection or an uninfected control (not recorded which).

CDR3 protein: CSARGGGADSYEQYF. CDR3 DNA sequence: TGCAGTGCTAGAGGGGGCGGGGCTGACTCCTACGAGCAGTACTTC. V is TRBV20-1 and J is TRBJ2-7; tentative D call: TRBD2 (6 bases). There are 15 residues in the CDR3. V dropped 1 base and J dropped 0 bases, with 13 bases sitting between them. Germline V gives CDR1 DFQATT, CDR2 SNEGSKA (reference sequence).